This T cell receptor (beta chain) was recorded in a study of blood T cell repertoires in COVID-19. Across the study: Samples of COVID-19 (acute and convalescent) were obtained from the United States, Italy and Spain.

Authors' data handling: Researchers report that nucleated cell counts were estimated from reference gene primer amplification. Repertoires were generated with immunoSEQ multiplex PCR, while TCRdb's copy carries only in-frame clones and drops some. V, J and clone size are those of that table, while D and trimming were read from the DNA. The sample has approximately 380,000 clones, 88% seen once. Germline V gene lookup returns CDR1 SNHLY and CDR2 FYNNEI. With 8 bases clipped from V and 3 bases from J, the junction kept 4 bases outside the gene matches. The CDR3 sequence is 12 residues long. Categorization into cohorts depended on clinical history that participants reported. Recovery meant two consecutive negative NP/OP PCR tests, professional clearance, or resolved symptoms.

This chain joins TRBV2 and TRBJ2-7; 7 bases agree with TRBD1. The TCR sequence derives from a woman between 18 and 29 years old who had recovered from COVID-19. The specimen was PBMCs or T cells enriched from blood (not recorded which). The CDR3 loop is CASGQAGYEQYF. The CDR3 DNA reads TGTGCCAGCGGACAGGCAGGCTACGAGCAGTACTTC.